Shown below are 24 T cell receptor beta chains from a single sample sequenced in a study of OX40 agonist ivuxolimab in advanced cancers. The data were produced by immunoSEQ multiplex PCR, yet TCRdb's version contains in-frame clones alone and is incomplete. The repertoire holds approximately 50,000 clones, with roughly 85% as singletons. The sample consisted of CD4+ or CD8+ T cells sorted from blood, taken in a trial of the OX40 agonist ivuxolimab. These receptors were taken from an adult with an advanced solid tumor such as melanoma, head and neck, liver or kidney cancer.

The chain couples TRBV5-1 to TRBJ2-5, with TRBD1 identical over 8 bases. V trimming: 5 bases; J trimming: 5 bases; junction bases outside the gene matches: 8. The CDR3 is made up of 14 amino acids. Germline assignment: CDR1 SGHRS and CDR2 YFSETQ. The CDR3 is CASSSRGRRETQYF. The CDR3 region has the DNA TGCGCCAGCAGTTCCAGGGGGCGCCGGGAGACCCAGTACTTC.

The chain employs TRBV4-2 and TRBJ2-1, with TRBD2 matching over 8 bases. There are 14 residues in the CDR3. The V segment lost 10 bases and the J segment 6 bases; nucleotides outside the gene matches: 11. CDR1 and CDR2 (germline): LGHNA, YNFKEQ. CDR3 nucleotides: TGTGCCACCTCGGGTAGCGGGGCTGGCAATGAGCAGTTCTTC. Its protein product is CATSGSGAGNEQFF.

The chain recombines TRBV5-4 with TRBJ1-4, with D perhaps matching TRBD1 (6 bases). The CDR3 covers 13 residues. Trimming left V 4 bases short and J 7 bases short, with 11 bases between. Looked up from germline, CDR1 is SGHNT and CDR2 is YYREEE (reference sequence). For the CDR3, the DNA is TGTGCCAGCAGCCCAGGGGCTGGTGAAAAACTGTTTTTT. As protein: CASSPGAGEKLFF.

The gene calls are TRBV6-5 and TRBJ2-3, with D tentatively TRBD2 (6 bases). The CDR3 extends over 16 amino acids. The germline V gene has CDR1 MNHEY and CDR2 SVGAGI. The germline V and J ends were trimmed by 0 bases and 2 bases, with 12 bases remaining between them. DNA of the CDR3: TGTGCCAGCAGTTACTCGGGCAGGGAGGTCACAGATACGCAGTATTTT. As protein: CASSYSGREVTDTQYF.

The chain joins TRBV11-3 to TRBJ2-7, with 8 bases aligning to TRBD2. The J segment lost 3 bases and the V segment lost 0 bases, leaving 10 bases of the junction unmatched. From germline, CDR1 is SGHNT and CDR2 YENEEA. This CDR3 is 17 amino acids long. The CDR3: CASSLESSGDLDYEQYF. The CDR3 DNA sequence: TGTGCCAGCAGCTTAGAGAGTAGCGGGGACCTCGACTACGAGCAGTACTTC.

The chain combines TRBV7-2 with TRBJ2-7; D not certain. CDR3 size: 15 residues. CDR1 is SGHTA and CDR2 is FQGNSA in the germline V gene. Trimming removed 1 base from V and 3 bases from J, with 13 bases in between. CDR3 DNA sequence: TGTGCCAGCAGCTTAGGTTTAGACACCATCTACGAGCAGTACTTC. As protein: CASSLGLDTIYEQYF.

V and J are TRBV27 and TRBJ2-3; 8 bases line up with TRBD1. The CDR3 contains 15 residues. V shed 1 base and J 5 bases; nucleotides not matched to a gene: 5. Germline-derived CDR1 and CDR2 are MNHEY and SMNVEV (reference sequence). The CDR3 DNA sequence: TGTGCCAGCAGTTTATGGCAGGGGGCAGGAGATACGCAGTATTTT. It encodes CASSLWQGAGDTQYF.

The chain uses TRBV4-1 and TRBJ1-5; perhaps TRBD1 as D (5 bases). The CDR3 contains 19 residues. Germline lookup yields CDR1 MGHRA and CDR2 YSYEKL. Trimming took 0 bases from V and 4 from J, leaving 22 bases between them. The CDR3: CASSQEPPGGFTSNQPQHF. CDR3 coding DNA: TGCGCCAGCAGCCAAGAACCCCCGGGGGGGTTCACTTCAAATCAGCCCCAGCATTTT.

This clone showed up just a few times. CDR3: CASSSSTSQGGTQYF. The CDR3 coding sequence is TGTGCCAGCAGTTCGAGTACTTCACAGGGAGGGACCCAGTACTTC. The rearrangement links TRBV6-5 to TRBJ2-5, with D perhaps being TRBD1 or TRBD2 (6 bases each). V lost 4 bases and J lost 7, with 19 bases in between. This CDR3 has 15 amino acids. Germline loops: CDR1 MNHEY, CDR2 SVGAGI.

CDR3 sequence reads: CASSSREAGELFF. CDR3 coding DNA: TGTGCCAGCTCATCACGAGAGGCCGGGGAGCTGTTTTTT. The chain is built from TRBV18 and TRBJ2-2, with D hard to call. CDR1 and CDR2 from the germline V gene are KGHSH and LQKENI. The germline V and J ends were trimmed by 5 bases and 6 bases, with 10 bases remaining between them. This CDR3 has 13 residues.

This clone was picked up a small number of times. This chain uses TRBV7-9 with TRBJ1-2; no definite D call. The germline CDR1 and CDR2 sequences are SEHNR and FQNEAQ (reference sequence). V lost 5 bases and J lost 4, with 8 bases in between. CDR3 length equals 12 residues. CDR3 region: CASSTHTYGYTF. In DNA form, the CDR3 reads TGTGCCAGCAGCACACACACCTATGGCTACACCTTC.

This sequence joins TRBV11-2 and TRBJ2-7; D gene ambiguous. V lost 4 bases and J 2 bases, leaving 3 bases between the germline ends. Germline CDR1 and CDR2: SGHAT and FQNNGV. This CDR3 comprises 11 residues. Here the CDR3 DNA reads TGTGCCAGCAGCTCGGCCTACGAGCAGTACTTC. As protein: CASSSAYEQYF.

With respect to this clone: This sample also contains other DNA sequences that code for the same CDR3. V is TRBV7-9 and J is TRBJ2-3; D call uncertain. Germline assignment: CDR1 SEHNR and CDR2 FQNEAQ (reference sequence). The CDR3 spans 14 residues. V was pared by 1 base and J by 0 bases, with 5 bases between. CDR3 sequence reads: CASSLGDSTDTQYF. Written as DNA, the CDR3 is TGTGCCAGCAGCTTAGGTGACAGCACAGATACGCAGTATTTT.

V usage is TRBV7-9 and J usage is TRBJ2-1; 7 bases map to TRBD1. J gave up 6 bases and V 6 bases, and 5 bases lay outside the gene matches. Germline V gene lookup returns CDR1 SEHNR and CDR2 FQNEAQ (reference sequence). This CDR3 contains 13 residues. The CDR3 loop is CASSWTGLNEQFF. The DNA of the CDR3 is TGTGCCAGCAGTTGGACAGGACTCAATGAGCAGTTCTTC.

This clone came up a few times. J is TRBJ1-5 and V is TRBV6-1; D is possibly TRBD1 (6 bases). Germline CDR1 MNHNS, CDR2 SASEGT. The V end lost 8 bases, the J end lost 6 bases, and 20 bases lay between the germline ends. This CDR3 is 15 amino acids long. The CDR3 nucleotides read TGTGCCAGCGATGAGGGGGGCGCGATCAGTCAGCCCCAGCATTTT. Protein product: CASDEGGAISQPQHF.

V gene TRBV6-5 combines with J gene TRBJ1-2; the D gene is possibly TRBD1 (5 bases). Germline assignment: CDR1 MNHEY and CDR2 SVGAGI. V lost 8 bases, J lost 4 bases, and 17 bases lay in between. The CDR3 length is 14 residues. Written as DNA, the CDR3 is TGTGCCAGCGCCATGTGGGGCGCTGGCTATGGCTACACCTTC. This translates into CASAMWGAGYGYTF.

This chain uses TRBV19 with TRBJ2-5, with TRBD1 matching 8 bases. Germline V lookup: CDR1 LNHDA, CDR2 SQIVND (reference sequence). This CDR3 has 14 residues. The junction had 5 bases not matched to a gene; V was cut back by 3 bases and J by 5 bases. As DNA, the CDR3 is TGTGCCAGTAGTATCCAGGGGGCGCAGGAGACCCAGTACTTC. Protein: CASSIQGAQETQYF.

The chain joins TRBV6-5 to TRBJ1-2; TRBD1 agrees at 7 bases. Germline V gene sequence: CDR1 MNHEY, CDR2 SVGAGI. The CDR3 covers 13 residues. V lost 5 bases to trimming and J lost 6 bases; unmatched junction nucleotides: 6. The CDR3 bases are TGTGCCAGCAGTGAGGGACAGAGAAATGGCTACACCTTC. As protein: CASSEGQRNGYTF.

A few counts support this clone. The rearrangement uses TRBV6-5 and TRBJ1-6, with D unclear. Per germline, CDR1 MNHEY and CDR2 SVGAGI. The CDR3 runs to 12 residues. The ends were cut back, 6 bases at V and 8 bases at J, with 8 bases in the middle. CDR3 DNA sequence: TGTGCCAGCAGGCGGGAGCATTCACCCCTCCACTTT. Protein sequence: CASRREHSPLHF.

V is TRBV6-1 and J is TRBJ1-2; a weak D match, TRBD1 (6 bases). V lost 3 bases, J lost 5 bases, and 16 bases lay in between. The CDR3 runs to 15 residues. In germline, CDR1 is MNHNS, CDR2 SASEGT. The CDR3 sequence: CASSEVGRGHYGYTF. The CDR3 DNA reads as TGTGCCAGCAGTGAGGTCGGCAGGGGTCATTATGGCTACACCTTC.

The genes are TRBV28 and TRBJ1-5, with TRBD1 as a possible D gene (6 bases). V dropped 4 bases and J dropped 3 bases, with 13 bases sitting between them. Germline V gene data show CDR1 as MDHEN and CDR2 as SYDVKM. This CDR3 region has 15 residues. CDR3 DNA: TGTGCCAGCAGTTCCCAGGGGTTGGACAATCAGCCCCAGCATTTT. Its translation: CASSSQGLDNQPQHF.

This clone was seen more than once but under ten times. The rearrangement joins TRBV19 to TRBJ2-5, with 8 bases lining up with TRBD2. The V segment lost 3 bases and the J segment 3 bases; nucleotides outside the gene matches: 0. Germline CDR1 LNHDA, CDR2 SQIVND (reference sequence). The CDR3 is 13 amino acids. The CDR3 region is CASSISGKETQYF. CDR3 nucleotide sequence: TGTGCCAGTAGTATTAGCGGGAAAGAGACCCAGTACTTC.

The CDR3 coding sequence is TGTGCCAGCAGCTTGGGACAGATCACTAACTATGGCTACACCTTC. Amino acid sequence: CASSLGQITNYGYTF. This sequence joins TRBV28 and TRBJ1-2; 7 bases fit TRBD1. Germline assignment: CDR1 MDHEN and CDR2 SYDVKM. The CDR3 contains 15 residues. The J segment lost 0 bases and the V segment lost 6 bases, leaving 7 bases of the junction unmatched.

With regard to this clone: One end of the junction is discordant with germline, which a read error may explain. This chain connects TRBV7-7 to TRBJ2-7; D may match TRBD1 or TRBD2 (5 bases each). The CDR3 loop spans 15 amino acids. From germline, CDR1 is SSHAT and CDR2 FNYEAQ (reference sequence). CDR3 residues: CASSLALTGPYEQYF. The CDR3 DNA reads TGTGCTAGCAGCTTAGCGCTAACAGGACCCTACGAGCAGTACTTC.